Reported below is one TCR beta chain. The antigen is undetermined. These data come from a study of cytomegalovirus exposure and HLA in healthy donors. The PCR made use of 60 Vbeta and 13 Jbeta primers. Profiling relied on immunoSEQ multiplex PCR, and the TCRdb table lists in-frame clones only, not all of them. The sample carries about 160,000 clones, 60% to 85% recorded once. V was shortened by 2 bases and J by 4 bases, with 12 bases between the two germline ends. Germline CDR1 and CDR2: WSHSY and SAAADI. This CDR3 spans 15 amino acids. General study points: Relative to equally common others, HLA-associated TCR beta chains showed greater clonal expansion in a later analysis.

The receptor comes from a man between 40 and 49 years old in good health and CMV-seropositive. V usage is TRBV10-2 and J usage is TRBJ2-1, with a possible D match to TRBD2 (5 bases). Material for sequencing was PBMCs. The CDR3 loop is CASSESRGGYNEQFF. The CDR3 DNA reads TGCGCCAGCAGTGAGAGTCGGGGTGGTTACAATGAGCAGTTCTTC.